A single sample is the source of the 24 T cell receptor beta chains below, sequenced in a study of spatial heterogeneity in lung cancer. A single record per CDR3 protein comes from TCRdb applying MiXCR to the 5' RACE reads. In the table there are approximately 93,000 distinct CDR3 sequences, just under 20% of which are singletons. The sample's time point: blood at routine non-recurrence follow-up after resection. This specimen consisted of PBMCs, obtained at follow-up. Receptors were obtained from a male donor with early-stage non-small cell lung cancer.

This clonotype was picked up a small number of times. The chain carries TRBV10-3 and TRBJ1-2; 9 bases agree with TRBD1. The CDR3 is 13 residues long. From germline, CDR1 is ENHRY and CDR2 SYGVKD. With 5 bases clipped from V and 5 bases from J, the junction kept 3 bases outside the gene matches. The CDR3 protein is CAISPDRGYGYTF. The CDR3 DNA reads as TGTGCCATCAGTCCCGACAGGGGGTATGGCTACACCTTC.

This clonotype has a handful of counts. Written as DNA, the CDR3 is TGTGCCAGCAGCTTAATCGCTGAGGGGACTGAAGCTTTCTTT. Its protein is CASSLIAEGTEAFF. V and J are TRBV7-2 and TRBJ1-1; a possible D gene is TRBD1 (5 bases). Between the trimmed V and J ends, which lost 2 bases and 5 bases, there was a span of 12 bases. Germline lookup yields CDR1 SGHTA and CDR2 FQGNSA. The CDR3 extends over 14 amino acids.

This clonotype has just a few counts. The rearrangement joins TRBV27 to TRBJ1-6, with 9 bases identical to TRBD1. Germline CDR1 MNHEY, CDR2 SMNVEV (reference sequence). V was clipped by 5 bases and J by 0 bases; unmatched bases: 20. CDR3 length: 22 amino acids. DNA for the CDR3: TGTGCCAGCAGTCCTCAACCTCTATACGGGACAGGGTCAAGCTCCTATAATTCACCCCTCCACTTT. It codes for CASSPQPLYGTGSSSYNSPLHF.

The CDR3 DNA reads TGTGCCAGTAGTACAGACAGGGGAATACATGGCTACACCTTC. This codes for CASSTDRGIHGYTF. The chain carries TRBV19 and TRBJ1-2; TRBD1 aligns across 8 bases. J lost 6 bases, V lost 4 bases, and 7 bases had no gene match. CDR1 is LNHDA, CDR2 SQIVND, per germline (reference sequence). The CDR3 is 14 residues long.

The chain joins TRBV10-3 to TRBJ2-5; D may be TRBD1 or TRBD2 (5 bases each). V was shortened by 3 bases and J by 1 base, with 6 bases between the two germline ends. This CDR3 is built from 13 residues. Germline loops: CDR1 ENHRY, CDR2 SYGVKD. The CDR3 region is CAISDGAQETQYF. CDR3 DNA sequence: TGTGCCATCAGTGACGGGGCCCAAGAGACCCAGTACTTC.

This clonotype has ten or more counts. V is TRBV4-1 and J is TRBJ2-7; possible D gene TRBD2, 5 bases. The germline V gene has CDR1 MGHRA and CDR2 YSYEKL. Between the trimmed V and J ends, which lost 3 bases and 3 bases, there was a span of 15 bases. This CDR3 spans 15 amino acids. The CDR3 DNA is TGCGCCAGCAGCCAGGGATGGAGCGGTGGCTACGAGCAGTACGTC. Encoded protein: CASSQGWSGGYEQYV.

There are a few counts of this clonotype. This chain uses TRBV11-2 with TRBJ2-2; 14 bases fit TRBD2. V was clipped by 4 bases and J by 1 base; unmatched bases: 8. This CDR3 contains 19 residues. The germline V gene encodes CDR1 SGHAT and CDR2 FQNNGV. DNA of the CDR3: TGTGCCAGCAGCTCGGCCGGGACTAGCGGGGGAAGGAACACCGGGGAGCTGTTTTTT. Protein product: CASSSAGTSGGRNTGELFF.

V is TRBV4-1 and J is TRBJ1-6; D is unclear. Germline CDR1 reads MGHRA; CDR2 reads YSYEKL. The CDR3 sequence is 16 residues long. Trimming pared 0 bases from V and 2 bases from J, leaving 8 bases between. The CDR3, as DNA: TGCGCCAGCAGCCAAGATGGGGTACCCTATAATTCACCCCTCCACTTT. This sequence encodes CASSQDGVPYNSPLHF.

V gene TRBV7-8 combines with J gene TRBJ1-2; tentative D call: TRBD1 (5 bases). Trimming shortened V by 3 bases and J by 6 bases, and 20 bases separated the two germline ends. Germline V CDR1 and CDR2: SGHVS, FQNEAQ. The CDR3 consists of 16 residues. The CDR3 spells CASSFLPRGGLDGYTF. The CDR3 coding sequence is TGTGCCAGCAGCTTTTTACCCCGGGGGGGTTTGGATGGCTACACCTTC.

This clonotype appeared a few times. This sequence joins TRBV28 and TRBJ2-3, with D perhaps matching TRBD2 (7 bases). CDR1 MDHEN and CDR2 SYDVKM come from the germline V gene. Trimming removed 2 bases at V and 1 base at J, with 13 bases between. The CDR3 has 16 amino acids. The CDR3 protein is CASSLGGARGTDTQYF. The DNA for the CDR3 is TGTGCCAGCAGTTTAGGGGGGGCTCGAGGCACAGATACGCAGTATTTT.

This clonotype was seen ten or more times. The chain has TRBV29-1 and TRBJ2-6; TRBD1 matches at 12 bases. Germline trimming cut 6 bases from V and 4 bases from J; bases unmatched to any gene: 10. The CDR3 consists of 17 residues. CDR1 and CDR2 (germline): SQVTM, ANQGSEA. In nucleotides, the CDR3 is TGCAGCGTCCAGCCGGGACAGGGGGCGATGGGGGCCAACGTCCTGACTTTC. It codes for CSVQPGQGAMGANVLTF.

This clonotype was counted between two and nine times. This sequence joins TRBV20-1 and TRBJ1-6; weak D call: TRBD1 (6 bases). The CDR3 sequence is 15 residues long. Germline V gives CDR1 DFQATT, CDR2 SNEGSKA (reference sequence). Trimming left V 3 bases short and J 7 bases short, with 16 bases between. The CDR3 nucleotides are TGCAGTGCTAGGGAGACAGGCCCTAGCAATTCACCCCTCCACTTT. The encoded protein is CSARETGPSNSPLHF.

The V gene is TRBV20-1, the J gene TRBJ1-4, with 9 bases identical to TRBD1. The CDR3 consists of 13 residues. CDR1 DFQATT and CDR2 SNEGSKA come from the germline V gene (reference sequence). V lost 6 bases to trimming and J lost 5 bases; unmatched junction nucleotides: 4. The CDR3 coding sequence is TGCAGTGCCCTCGGACAGGGGAATGAAAAACTGTTTTTT. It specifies CSALGQGNEKLFF.

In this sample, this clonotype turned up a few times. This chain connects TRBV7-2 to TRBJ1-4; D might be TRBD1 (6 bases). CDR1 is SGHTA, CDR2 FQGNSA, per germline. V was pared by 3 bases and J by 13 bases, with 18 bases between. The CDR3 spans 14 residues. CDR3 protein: CASSLGTKGGGLFF. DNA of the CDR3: TGTGCCAGCAGCTTGGGGACAAAAGGTGGCGGACTGTTTTTT.

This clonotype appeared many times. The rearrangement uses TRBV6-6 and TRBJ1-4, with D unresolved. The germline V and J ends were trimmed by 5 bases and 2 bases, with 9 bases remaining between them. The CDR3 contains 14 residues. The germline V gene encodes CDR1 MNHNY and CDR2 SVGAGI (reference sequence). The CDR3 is CASSNHGTNEKLFF. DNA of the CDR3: TGTGCCAGCAGTAATCACGGGACTAATGAAAAACTGTTTTTT.

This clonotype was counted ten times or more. The CDR3 DNA follows: TGTGCCAGCAGCTTAGCGAAAAGCGAAGAAGAGTACTTC. It codes for CASSLAKSEEEYF. The V and J genes are TRBV7-8 and TRBJ2-7; D not certain. The germline CDR1 and CDR2 sequences are SGHVS and FQNEAQ. V was clipped by 0 bases and J by 11 bases, with 14 bases between them. The CDR3 covers 13 residues.

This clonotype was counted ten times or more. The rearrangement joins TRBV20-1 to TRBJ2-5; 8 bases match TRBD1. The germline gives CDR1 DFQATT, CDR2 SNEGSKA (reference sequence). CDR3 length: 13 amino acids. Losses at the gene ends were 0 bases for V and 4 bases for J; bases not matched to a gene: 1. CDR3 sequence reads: CSAREDRAETQYF. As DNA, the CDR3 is TGCAGTGCTAGAGAGGACAGGGCAGAGACCCAGTACTTC.

CDR3 sequence (DNA): TGTGCCAGCAGACAGGGTGAAGCTTTCTTT. This translates into CASRQGEAFF. This rearrangement joins TRBV28 to TRBJ1-1, with D perhaps matching TRBD1 (6 bases). Trimming stripped 6 bases from V and 7 bases from J, with 6 bases between. CDR1 MDHEN and CDR2 SYDVKM come from the germline V gene. This CDR3 comprises 10 residues.

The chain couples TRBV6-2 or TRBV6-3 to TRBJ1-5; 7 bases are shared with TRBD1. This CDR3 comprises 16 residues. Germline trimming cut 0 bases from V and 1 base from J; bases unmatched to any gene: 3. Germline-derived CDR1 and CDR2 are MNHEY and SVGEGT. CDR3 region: CASSYSHRGSNQPQHF. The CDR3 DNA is TGTGCCAGCAGTTACTCGCACAGGGGAAGCAATCAGCCCCAGCATTTT.

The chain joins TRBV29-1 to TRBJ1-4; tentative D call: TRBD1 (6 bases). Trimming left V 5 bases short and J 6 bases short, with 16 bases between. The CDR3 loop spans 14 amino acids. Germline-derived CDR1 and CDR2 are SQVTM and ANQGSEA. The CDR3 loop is CSVLPGAKDEKLFF. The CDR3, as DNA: TGCAGCGTTCTCCCGGGGGCAAAGGATGAAAAACTGTTTTTT. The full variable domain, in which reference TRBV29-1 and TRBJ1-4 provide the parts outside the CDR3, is SAVISQKPSRDICQRGTSLTIQCQVDSQVTMMFWYRQQPGQSLTLIATANQGSEATYESGFVIDKFPISRPNLTFSTLTVSNMSPEDSSIYLCSVLPGAKDEKLFFGSGTQLSVL.

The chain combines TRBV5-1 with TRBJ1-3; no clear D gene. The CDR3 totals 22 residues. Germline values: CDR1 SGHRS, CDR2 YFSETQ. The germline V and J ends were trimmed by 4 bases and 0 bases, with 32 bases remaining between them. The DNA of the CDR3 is TGCGCCAGCAGCAGGACCTCGAGTAGCGCTGGAAACCAAGACCTCTCTGGAAACACCATATATTTT. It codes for CASSRTSSSAGNQDLSGNTIYF.

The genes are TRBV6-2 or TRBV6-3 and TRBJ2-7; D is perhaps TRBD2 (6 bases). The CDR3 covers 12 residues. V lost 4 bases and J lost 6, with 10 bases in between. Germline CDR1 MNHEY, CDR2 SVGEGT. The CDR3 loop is CASSLHGGEQYV. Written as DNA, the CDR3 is TGTGCCAGCAGTTTACACGGGGGCGAGCAGTACGTC.

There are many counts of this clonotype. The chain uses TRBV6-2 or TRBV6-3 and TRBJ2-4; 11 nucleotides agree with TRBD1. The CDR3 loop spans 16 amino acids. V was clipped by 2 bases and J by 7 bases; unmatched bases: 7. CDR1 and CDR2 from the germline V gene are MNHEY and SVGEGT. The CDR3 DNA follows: TGTGCCAGCAGTTACGGGCCCGGGACAGGGGGTAACATTCAGTACTTC. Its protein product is CASSYGPGTGGNIQYF.

As DNA, the CDR3 is TGTGCCAGCAGCAATGCGGGACAGAACTACGAGCAGTACTTC. Translating it yields CASSNAGQNYEQYF. The J gene is TRBJ2-7, the V gene TRBV5-4, with D maybe TRBD1 (7 bases). The CDR3 is 14 residues long. Germline CDR1 reads SGHNT; CDR2 reads YYREEE (reference sequence). Trimming removed 4 bases from V and 3 bases from J, with 14 bases in between. The entire variable domain, with the rest obtained from reference TRBV5-4 and TRBJ2-7, is as follows: ETGVTQSPTHLIKTRGQQVTLRCSSQSGHNTVSWYQQALGQGPQFIFQYYREEENGRGNFPPRFSGLQFPNYSSELNVNALELDDSALYLCASSNAGQNYEQYFGPGTRLTVT.